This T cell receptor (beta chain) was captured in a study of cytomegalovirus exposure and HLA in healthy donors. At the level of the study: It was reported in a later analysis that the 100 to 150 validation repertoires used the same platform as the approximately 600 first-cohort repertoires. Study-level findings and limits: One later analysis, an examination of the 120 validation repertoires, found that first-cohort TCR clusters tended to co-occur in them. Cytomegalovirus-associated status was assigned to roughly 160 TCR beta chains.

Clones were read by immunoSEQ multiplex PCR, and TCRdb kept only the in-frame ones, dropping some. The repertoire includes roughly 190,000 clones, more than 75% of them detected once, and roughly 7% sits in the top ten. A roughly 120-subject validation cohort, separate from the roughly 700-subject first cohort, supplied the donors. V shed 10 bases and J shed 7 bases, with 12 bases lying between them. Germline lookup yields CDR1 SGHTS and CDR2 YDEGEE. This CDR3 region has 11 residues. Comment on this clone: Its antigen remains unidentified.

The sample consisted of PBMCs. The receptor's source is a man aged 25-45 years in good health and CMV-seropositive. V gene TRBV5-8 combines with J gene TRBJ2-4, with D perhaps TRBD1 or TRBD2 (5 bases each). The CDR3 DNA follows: TGTGCCGCAGCTGGGGGTAACATTCAGTACTTC. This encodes CAAAGGNIQYF. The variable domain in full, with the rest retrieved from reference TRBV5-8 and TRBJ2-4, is EAGVTQSPTHLIKTRGQQATLRCSPISGHTSVYWYQQALGLGLQFLLWYDEGEERNRGNFPPRFSGRQFPNYSSELNVNALELEDSALYLCAAAGGNIQYFGAGTRLSVL.